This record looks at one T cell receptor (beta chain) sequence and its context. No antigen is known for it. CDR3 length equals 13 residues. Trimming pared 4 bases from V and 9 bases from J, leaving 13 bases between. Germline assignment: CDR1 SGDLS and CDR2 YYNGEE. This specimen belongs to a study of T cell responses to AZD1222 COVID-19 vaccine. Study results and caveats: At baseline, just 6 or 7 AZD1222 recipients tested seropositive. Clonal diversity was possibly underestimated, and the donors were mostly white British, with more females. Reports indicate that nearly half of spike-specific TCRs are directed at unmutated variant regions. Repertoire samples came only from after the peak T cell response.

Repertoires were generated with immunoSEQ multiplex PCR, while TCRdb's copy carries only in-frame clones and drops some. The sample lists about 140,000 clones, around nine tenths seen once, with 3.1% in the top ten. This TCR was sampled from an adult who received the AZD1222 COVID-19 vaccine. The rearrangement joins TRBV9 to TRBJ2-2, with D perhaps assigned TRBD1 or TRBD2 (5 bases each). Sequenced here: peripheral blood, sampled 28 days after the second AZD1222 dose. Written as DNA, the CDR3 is TGTGCCAGCAGCTGGGACCTCCGGAGGGAGCTGTTTTTT. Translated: CASSWDLRRELFF.